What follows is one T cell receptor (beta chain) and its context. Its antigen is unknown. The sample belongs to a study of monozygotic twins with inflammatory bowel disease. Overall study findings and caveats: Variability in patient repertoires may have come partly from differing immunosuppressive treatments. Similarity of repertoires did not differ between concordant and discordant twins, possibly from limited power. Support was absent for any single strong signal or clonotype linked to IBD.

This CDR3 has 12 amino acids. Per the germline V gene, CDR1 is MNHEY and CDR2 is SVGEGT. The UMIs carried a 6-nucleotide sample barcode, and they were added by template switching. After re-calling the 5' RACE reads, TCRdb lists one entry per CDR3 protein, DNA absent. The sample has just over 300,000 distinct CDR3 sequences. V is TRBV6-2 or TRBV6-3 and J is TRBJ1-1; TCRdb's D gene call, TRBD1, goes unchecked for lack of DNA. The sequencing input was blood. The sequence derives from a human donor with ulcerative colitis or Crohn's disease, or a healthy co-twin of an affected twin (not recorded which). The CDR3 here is CATDNSNTEAFF.